The 14 T cell receptor beta chains below come from one sample, sequenced in a study of blood T cell repertoires in COVID-19. Here immunoSEQ multiplex PCR was the method, and the copy in TCRdb shows in-frame clones only, minus some. The table includes 130,000 or so clones, 88% detected once. The sample consisted of peripheral blood. The origin of the receptors is a woman between 55 and 75 years old with acute or convalescent COVID-19.

This chain uses TRBV21-1 with TRBJ1-6. TRBV21-1 is noted as a pseudogene. This CDR3 spans 18 amino acids. The CDR3, as DNA: TGTGCCAGCAGCAAAGGTGCGGGGTGTCCTCCTTATAATTCACCCCTCCACTTT. Its translation: CASSKGAGCPPYNSPLHF.

The rearrangement joins TRBV6-5 to TRBJ2-5; TRBD1 aligns across 12 bases. Unmatched junction bases numbered 8, after V lost 6 bases and J lost 6 bases. CDR1 and CDR2 (germline): MNHEY, SVGAGI. There are 15 residues in the CDR3. CDR3 loop: CASRSGTGGSKTQYF. Here the CDR3 DNA reads TGTGCCAGCAGATCCGGGACAGGGGGCTCTAAGACCCAGTACTTC.

The J gene is TRBJ1-6, the V gene TRBV4-1; tentative D call: TRBD1 (6 bases). The CDR3 consists of 17 residues. The germline V and J ends were trimmed by 1 base and 10 bases, with 20 bases remaining between them. Germline-derived CDR1 and CDR2 are MGHRA and YSYEKL. The chain's CDR3 is CASSQVAAGEGRSPLHF. The CDR3 DNA sequence: TGCGCCAGCAGCCAAGTGGCCGCAGGGGAAGGGCGATCACCCCTCCACTTT.

The V call is TRBV19, the J call TRBJ1-4; the match to TRBD1 covers 7 bases. With V trimmed by 4 bases and J by 0 bases, 5 bases remained unmatched. The germline CDR1 and CDR2 sequences are LNHDA and SQIVND (reference sequence). This CDR3 has 16 residues. CDR3 sequence reads: CASSTRQGSTNEKLFF. CDR3 DNA sequence: TGTGCCAGTAGTACCCGACAGGGTTCAACTAATGAAAAACTGTTTTTT.

The chain combines TRBV6-1 with TRBJ1-1, with 10 positions matching TRBD1. The CDR3 is 14 residues long. V shed 1 base and J 4 bases; nucleotides not matched to a gene: 0. CDR1 and CDR2 from the germline V gene are MNHNS and SASEGT. The CDR3 DNA reads TGTGCCAGCAGTGAAGGACAGGGGGCCACTGAAGCTTTCTTT. Translation gives CASSEGQGATEAFF.

This clone appeared a few times. V gene TRBV7-8 combines with J gene TRBJ2-5; TRBD2 might be the D (7 bases). The V gene lost 1 base and the J gene lost 2 bases, with 11 bases spanning the gap. This CDR3 is built from 15 residues. In germline, CDR1 is SGHVS, CDR2 FQNEAQ. The CDR3 nucleotides are TGTGCCAGCAGCTTAGGAGGGGGGGTACAAGAGACCCAGTACTTC. This gives the protein CASSLGGGVQETQYF.

J is TRBJ1-6 and V is TRBV2; 9 nucleotides match TRBD1. Unmatched junction bases numbered 11, after V lost 2 bases and J lost 9 bases. The CDR3 contains 17 residues. Germline assignment: CDR1 SNHLY and CDR2 FYNNEI. CDR3 DNA sequence: TGTGCCAGCAGTGAATATCCGGACAGGGGTAATAGTTCACCCCTCCACTTT. This codes for CASSEYPDRGNSSPLHF. Supplemented by reference TRBV2 and TRBJ1-6, the full variable domain reads EPEVTQTPSHQVTQMGQEVILRCVPISNHLYFYWYRQILGQKVEFLVSFYNNEISEKSEIFDDQFSVERPDGSNFTLKIRSTKLEDSAMYFCASSEYPDRGNSSPLHFGNGTRLTVT.

The chain uses TRBV21-1 and TRBJ1-2. TRBV21-1 is noted as a pseudogene. CDR3 size: 15 residues. DNA for the CDR3: TGTGCCAGCGCTATCGAGGGCAGGGAGGACTATGGCTACACCTTC. Amino acid sequence: CASAIEGREDYGYTF.

V usage is TRBV5-4 and J usage is TRBJ1-3; no clear D. Trimming shortened V by 4 bases and J by 0 bases, and 11 bases separated the two germline ends. The CDR3 sequence is 15 residues long. Germline-derived CDR1 and CDR2 are SGHNT and YYREEE (reference sequence). The CDR3 DNA is TGTGCCAGCAGCCTTGACATTAGCTCTGGAAACACCATATATTTT. Its protein product is CASSLDISSGNTIYF.

V is TRBV5-3 and J is TRBJ2-3; TRBD2 agrees at 7 bases. TRBV5-3 is an ORF; its function is uncertain. The CDR3 extends over 17 amino acids. The junction had 19 bases not matched to a gene; V was cut back by 8 bases and J by 4 bases. CDR3 DNA sequence: TGTGCCAGGGTGCGCCTTATTCGACTAGCCGGCCCAGATACGCAGTATTTT. It is translated as CARVRLIRLAGPDTQYF.

V is TRBV7-2 and J is TRBJ2-7, with 16 bases matching TRBD2. Germline V gives CDR1 SGHTA, CDR2 FQGNSA. The J segment lost 2 bases and the V segment lost 2 bases, leaving 6 bases of the junction unmatched. The CDR3 extends over 18 amino acids. The CDR3 DNA is TGTGCCAGCAGCTTACCCGGGACTAGCGGGGGGGCGCCCTACGAGCAGTACTTC. It is translated as CASSLPGTSGGAPYEQYF.

This clone occurred once. CDR3 bases: TGCGCCAGCAGCCAAGAACCGGGAGTAAACTATGGCTACACCTTC. Protein sequence: CASSQEPGVNYGYTF. The chain links TRBV4-3 to TRBJ1-2; D is ambiguous. The V and J ends lost 0 bases and 2 bases respectively, with 10 bases between them. Germline lookup yields CDR1 LGHNA and CDR2 YSLEER. The CDR3 loop spans 15 amino acids.

The V call is TRBV25-1, the J call TRBJ1-3; D possibly corresponds to TRBD1 (6 bases). Germline loops: CDR1 MGHDK, CDR2 SYGVNS. This CDR3 region has 14 residues. V was clipped by 6 bases and J by 2 bases, with 11 bases between them. The CDR3: CASRLSGAGNTIYF. The CDR3 DNA reads as TGTGCCAGCAGACTATCAGGGGCTGGAAACACCATATATTTT.

The chain carries TRBV6-5 and TRBJ1-1, with 10 bases that match TRBD1. The J segment lost 4 bases and the V segment lost 3 bases, leaving 8 bases of the junction unmatched. The CDR3 spans 16 residues. Germline V gene lookup returns CDR1 MNHEY and CDR2 SVGAGI. CDR3 DNA sequence: TGTGCCAGCAGTTATCCCACCGGGACAGGGGTCACTGAAGCTTTCTTT. It is translated as CASSYPTGTGVTEAFF.